This T cell receptor beta chain was captured by sequencing in a study of early T cells in non-severe SARS-CoV-2 infection. Individual cDNA molecules each received unique molecular identifiers attached to them. Using its own MiXCR run on the 5' RACE reads, TCRdb lists one record per CDR3 protein. This table holds 25,000 to 35,000 distinct CDR3 sequences, around 5.8% found once. The V end was cut by 5 bases, the J end by 2 bases, with 1 base between. CDR1 and CDR2 (germline): LGHDT, YNNKEL (reference sequence). The CDR3 is 11 amino acids. This clonotype was counted at least ten times. The conserved closing phenylalanine or tryptophan is absent in this CDR3, likely reflecting a read error.

The receptor's source is an adult who was a healthcare worker with PCR-confirmed SARS-CoV-2 infection or an uninfected control (not recorded which). The gene calls are TRBV3-1 and TRBJ2-1, with D unresolved. Material for sequencing was whole blood. The CDR3 DNA reads TGTGCCAGCAGCACCTACAATGAGCAGTTCTTA. Its translation: CASSTYNEQFL.